One and the same sample provided the 8 T cell receptor delta chains below, sequenced in a study of γδ T cells in repeated Plasmodium falciparum infection. Gammadelta T cells were flow-sorted from PBMC into Vgamma9/Vdelta2+ and Vdelta2-negative populations for bulk analysis. TCRdb re-called the multiplex PCR reads through CATT. The repertoire holds about 51,000 delta-chain clones, with roughly 2% as singletons. Sequencing was performed on gamma-delta T cells from blood. These TCRs come from a pool of human donors (malaria-infected and uninfected, not separated).

This clone occurred a few times. A far larger clone is only one base removed, so a read error is likely. Other nucleotide sequences in the sample specify the same CDR3. No J gene was named, though the V gene is TRDV3; TRDD3 is taken as the D call from the table, unchecked against the DNA. This CDR3 comprises 14 residues. Germline V gives CDR1 TVYSNPD, CDR2 GDNSRS (reference sequence). CDR3 loop: CASGGRLGELPLIF. The CDR3, as DNA: TGTGCCTCCGGGGGTCGACTGGGGGAACTCCCTCTCATCTTT.

Only a few counts were recorded for this clone. A far bigger clonotype differs at one base, so this is likely a read error. The chain employs TRDV1 and TRDJ1; perhaps D is TRDD2 or TRDD3 (7 bases each). TCRdb carries no J gene annotation; the J gene was assigned here by matching the DNA with germline. This CDR3 comprises 25 residues. Germline assignment: CDR1 TSWWSYY and CDR2 QGS. V lost 1 base and J lost 0, with 39 bases in between. Here the CDR3 reads CALGEPFLTLYPYWGYWRYTDKLIF. CDR3 nucleotide sequence: TGTGCTCTTGGGGAACCCTTCCTTACCCTATACCCATACTGGGGATATTGGAGGTACACCGATAAACTCATCTTT.

Remarks on this clone: This DNA translates differently at residue 5 from the TCRdb protein, which is that of a much larger clone; a read error is likely, and the protein shown is the DNA's own translation. The genes are TRDV1 and TRDJ4; perhaps TRDD2 as D (8 bases). Since TCRdb gives no J gene, matching the DNA to germline was used here to assign it. Germline CDR1 TSWWSYY, CDR2 QGS. This CDR3 comprises 21 residues. The germline V and J ends were trimmed by 5 bases and 0 bases, with 34 bases remaining between them. The CDR3 reads CALGSYFLHVLGIAMARPLIF. The CDR3 DNA reads TGTGCTCTTGGGTCTTACTTCCTACACGTACTGGGGATCGCAATGGCCAGACCCCTGATCTTT.

Turning to this clone: A read error likely explains why the TCRdb protein, taken from a much larger clone, differs from this DNA's translation at residue 8; the protein shown is translated from the DNA. CDR3 DNA: TGTGCCTGTGACACTTTACTGGTGGATACACGATCCTCCTGGGACACCCGACAGATGTTTTTC. It translates to CACDTLLVDTRSSWDTRQMFF. The V gene is TRDV2, the J gene TRDJ3; D is perhaps TRDD3 (6 bases). TCRdb carries no J gene annotation; the J gene was assigned here by matching the DNA with germline. The V gene lost 1 base and the J gene lost 0 bases, with 21 bases spanning the gap. Germline assignment: CDR1 GEAIGNYY and CDR2 EKD. CDR3 length: 21 residues.

This clone was detected a few times. This DNA translates differently at residue 15 from the TCRdb protein, which is that of a much larger clone; a read error is likely, and the protein shown is the DNA's own translation. The J gene went uncalled, whereas the V gene is TRDV1; the D call in the table, TRDD3, was not verified against the DNA. The CDR3 has 17 amino acids. The germline gives CDR1 TSWWSYY, CDR2 QGS. The CDR3 coding sequence is TGTGCTCTTGGGGAACTTTATAGAACTGATTACCGAAAACAACCCTTCTTT. Protein: CALGELYRTDYRKQPFF.

This clone was recorded many times. The protein TCRdb gives is from a much larger clone and does not agree with this DNA's translation at residue 5, likely a read error; the protein shown here comes from the DNA. The chain is built from TRDV1 and TRDJ2; 8 bases are shared with TRDD3. The CDR3 is made up of 16 amino acids. The ends lost 4 bases at V and 6 bases at J; junction bases unmatched: 10. Germline assignment: CDR1 TSWWSYY and CDR2 QGS. CDR3 region: CALGGRGIRLAAQLFF. The CDR3 nucleotides are TGTGCTCTTGGGGGACGAGGGATACGTTTAGCAGCACAACTCTTCTTT.

Ten or more counts support this clone. This sequence is one base from a far larger clone and is likely a read error. The V and J genes are TRDV2 and TRDJ1; 8 bases align to TRDD3. The CDR3 sequence is 20 residues long. The V gene's germline CDR1 is GEAIGNYY and CDR2 EKD. The V gene end was trimmed by 0 bases and the J gene end by 0 bases; junction bases not matched to a gene: 17. The CDR3 reads CACDTLQLGGTDSYTDKLIF. The CDR3 DNA reads as TGTGCCTGTGACACCCTCCAACTGGGGGGTACGGATTCGTACACCGATAAACTCATCTTT.

Ten or more counts support this clone. Translating this DNA gives a protein that differs at residue 3 from the TCRdb one, which belongs to a much larger clone; a read error is likely, and the protein shown is this translation. The rearrangement uses TRDV3 and TRDJ1; no reliable D call. Assignment of the J gene here rests on matching the DNA to germline, because TCRdb gives none. The ends were cut back, 5 bases at V and 2 bases at J, with 21 bases in the middle. The germline V gene encodes CDR1 TVYSNPD and CDR2 GDNSRS (reference sequence). The CDR3 contains 15 residues. This CDR3 reads CALAREGPGTDKLIF. CDR3 bases: TGTGCCCTTGCCCGTGAGGGCCCTGGAACCGATAAACTCATCTTT.